This TCR beta chain comes out of a study of cytomegalovirus exposure and HLA in healthy donors (dated by TCRdb to between 2016 and 2019). Regarding the research as a whole: The approximately 710 repertoires of the first cohort and the roughly 110 validation repertoires were produced on the same platform, according to a later analysis. The study was designed to test whether signatures of past pathogen exposure could be identified by cataloging public T cell receptors. To predict cytomegalovirus infection status, the study combined high-throughput TCR immunosequencing, statistical association of individual TCRs with disease status, and machine learning. Along with the 666-subject first cohort, a separate validation cohort of approximately 110 different subjects was used. Study-wide conclusions, independent of this receptor: In vitro tests confirmed that a few of the cytomegalovirus-associated TCR beta chains recognize cytomegalovirus antigens. A later analysis had no HLA typing for the validation cohort, so co-occurrence there was scored across all 110 or so repertoires. Across donors, most TCR sequences were observed very rarely, whereas some public TCRs were present in many individuals. The classifier was reported to diagnose cytomegalovirus status with high specificity and sensitivity in both the original cohort and the validation cohort. It was suggested by the authors that the approach could potentially be generalized to other disease states and immunological phenotypes. In a later analysis, TCRs clustered in the first cohort were found to also tend to co-occur in the 100 to 150 validation repertoires, with about 93% of cluster scores above 0. In the study, approximately 150 TCR beta chains were listed as associated with cytomegalovirus.

Worth noting for this clone: The antigen this receptor binds is unknown. The input lacks base qualities; no much larger clone sits a single base away.

Reading the germline V gene gives CDR1 SGHRS and CDR2 YFSETQ. For this chain, trimming is 2 bases at the V end and 6 bases at the J end, and the number of junction bases without a gene match is 5. From the cysteine through the phenylalanine, the CDR3 covers 13 amino acids. Kept here is only the CDR3 DNA, which spans 39 bases and is read in frame from base 1. The donors belonged to the validation cohort of over a hundred subjects, which was separate from the 666-subject first cohort. Libraries were built with the immunoSEQ multiplex PCR assay. The authors' analysis ran thus. A statistical classification framework was built for diagnosing cytomegalovirus status from the catalog of TCR beta chain sequences. What TCRdb holds here is the immuneACCESS table cut down to in-frame rearrangements. Part of the clones is not present; checked against another copy, under half of the missing clones reflect an unresolved V gene, and the others are unexplained. V and J calls and clone size come straight from that table; D and trimming were deduced from the DNA. This sample gives more than 200,000 clones in total; about 88% of them show up just once. The leading ten clones occupy approximately 12% of the sample.

This clonotype was sampled from a man aged 18 to 29 in good health and CMV-seropositive. The chain is encoded by TRBV5-1 joined to TRBJ2-7, and 7 bases in between align with TRBD1. Input material: PBMCs. The sequenced DNA: TGCGCCAGCAGCTTTAGACAGGGCTCCGAGCAGTACTTC. This translates into CASSFRQGSEQYF.